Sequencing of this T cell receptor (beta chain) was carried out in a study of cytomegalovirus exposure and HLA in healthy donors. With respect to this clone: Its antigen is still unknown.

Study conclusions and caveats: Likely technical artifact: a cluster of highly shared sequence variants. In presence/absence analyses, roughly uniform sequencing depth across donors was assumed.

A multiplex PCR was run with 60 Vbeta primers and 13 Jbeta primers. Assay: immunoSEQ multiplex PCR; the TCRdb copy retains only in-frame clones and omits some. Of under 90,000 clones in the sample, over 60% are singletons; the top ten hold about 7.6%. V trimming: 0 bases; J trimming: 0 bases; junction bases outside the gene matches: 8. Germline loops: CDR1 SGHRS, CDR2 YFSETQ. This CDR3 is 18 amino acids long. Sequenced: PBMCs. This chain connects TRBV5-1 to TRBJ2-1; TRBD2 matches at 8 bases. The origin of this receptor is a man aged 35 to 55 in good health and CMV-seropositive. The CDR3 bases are TGCGCCAGCAGCTTGGTTGGGACTAGGGGAAGCTCCTACAATGAGCAGTTCTTC. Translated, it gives CASSLVGTRGSSYNEQFF. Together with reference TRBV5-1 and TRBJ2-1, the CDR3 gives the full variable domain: KAGVTQTPRYLIKTRGQQVTLSCSPISGHRSVSWYQQTPGQGLQFLFEYFSETQRNKGNFPGRFSGRQFSNSRSEMNVSTLELGDSALYLCASSLVGTRGSSYNEQFFGPGTRLTVL.